This T cell receptor beta chain was sequenced for a study of blood T cell repertoires in COVID-19. Background on the study: T cells, B-cell-depleted T cells, or PBMCs provided the cDNA or gDNA that served as material.

Assay: immunoSEQ multiplex PCR; the TCRdb copy retains only in-frame clones and omits some. In the table there are some 120,000 clones, about nine tenths of which are singletons. Sequencing was performed on peripheral blood. This clonotype was obtained from a man aged 45-65 years with active COVID-19.

Here the CDR3 reads CASSQSRDHEQFF. The CDR3 coding sequence is TGTGCCAGCAGCCAATCCAGGGATCATGAGCAGTTCTTC. The chain joins TRBV3-1 (or the pseudogene TRBV3-2) to TRBJ2-1, with D possibly TRBD1 on 5 matching bases. CDR1 and CDR2 (germline): LGHDT, YNNKEL (reference sequence). The length of the CDR3 is 13 residues. Deletions cut 2 bases from V and 8 bases from J, with 10 bases between.